A single sample is the source of the 19 T cell receptor beta chains below, sequenced in a study of blood T cells in healthy people across ages. Alongside a J-beta primer mix, a sample-barcoded 5' primer served in a second PCR lasting roughly 6 to 11 cycles. TCRdb re-called the 5' RACE reads through MiXCR, storing one row per CDR3 protein. This sample has around 1.5 million distinct CDR3 sequences, with around 39% found just once. The sample taken for sequencing was blood. Source of these receptors: a woman between 18 and 30 years old in good health.

This clonotype has a handful of counts. Relative to the germline gene, one junction end is altered; a read error may explain this. The V gene is TRBV7-9, the J gene TRBJ2-7, with 8 bases identical to TRBD2. The germline CDR1 and CDR2 sequences are SEHNR and FQNEAQ (reference sequence). CDR3 length equals 14 residues. CDR3 residues: CASTLAGTSYEQYF. CDR3 coding DNA: TGTGCCAGCACCTTAGCGGGAACCTCCTACGAGCAGTACTTC.

This clonotype was detected ten times or more. The chain combines TRBV7-9 with TRBJ2-3; D gene unclear. Germline-derived CDR1 and CDR2 are SEHNR and FQNEAQ (reference sequence). Trimming took off 2 bases at V and 2 bases at J, with 5 bases between the two ends. The CDR3 runs to 13 residues. The CDR3 region has the DNA TGTGCCAGCAGCTTAACACCCACAGATACGCAGTATTTT. Translation gives CASSLTPTDTQYF.

The chain couples TRBV25-1 to TRBJ2-1; 15 bases are a match to TRBD2. The DNA end lines up better with TRBJ2-7; the J call may be wrong. CDR1 is MGHDK and CDR2 is SYGVNS in the germline V gene. This CDR3 has 22 amino acids. The CDR3 DNA reads as TGTGCCAGCAGCGCCGCTCCCGGGACTAGCGGGGGGCACCGAAGCTCCTACAATGAGCAGTACTTC. Protein sequence: CASSAAPGTSGGHRSSYNEQYF.

The rearrangement uses TRBV9 and TRBJ2-1, with TRBD1 matching 8 bases. The length of the CDR3 is 13 residues. The germline V gene encodes CDR1 SGDLS and CDR2 YYNGEE. V dropped 2 bases and J dropped 7; count of bases not matched to a gene: 2. The chain's CDR3 is CASSVDRANEQFF. The CDR3 DNA reads TGTGCCAGCAGCGTGGACAGGGCGAATGAGCAGTTCTTC. Full variable domain (missing parts from reference TRBV9 and TRBJ2-1): DSGVTQTPKHLITATGQRVTLRCSPRSGDLSVYWYQQSLDQGLQFLIQYYNGEERAKGNILERFSAQQFPDLHSELNLSSLELGDSALYFCASSVDRANEQFFGPGTRLTVL.

The CDR3 protein is CASTRRVGIYTF. As DNA, the CDR3 is TGTGCCAGCACCCGAAGGGTGGGGATTTACACCTTC. This chain joins TRBV12-3 or TRBV12-4 and TRBJ1-2; D call uncertain. Trimming left V 7 bases short and J 11 bases short, with 17 bases between. The CDR3 is 12 amino acids.

The chain recombines TRBV10-1 with TRBJ2-1; TRBD2 matches 15 bases. The DNA end favors TRBJ2-7, so the J call may be wrong. Germline loops: CDR1 WNHNN, CDR2 SYGVQD (reference sequence). The CDR3 has 17 residues. As DNA, the CDR3 is TGCGCCAGCACGATTCGGACTAGCGGGGGGGCATACAATGAGCAGTACTTC. Its protein is CASTIRTSGGAYNEQYF.

The chain joins TRBV6-1 to TRBJ2-3; TRBD1 aligns across 9 bases. This CDR3 contains 13 residues. The V gene's germline CDR1 is MNHNS and CDR2 SASEGT. The ends lost 8 bases at V and 3 bases at J; junction bases unmatched: 3. The CDR3 region is CASGTGLTDTQYF. CDR3 DNA: TGTGCCAGCGGGACAGGGCTTACAGATACGCAGTATTTT.

The chain's CDR3 is CASSPEPRWGDEQYF. DNA of the CDR3: TGTGCCAGCAGTCCGGAACCCAGGTGGGGGGACGAGCAGTACTTC. The genes are TRBV27 and TRBJ2-7; D possibly corresponds to TRBD2 (6 bases). V lost 5 bases, J lost 5 bases, and 19 bases lay in between. In germline, CDR1 is MNHEY, CDR2 SMNVEV (reference sequence). The CDR3 is 15 residues long.

This sequence joins TRBV19 and TRBJ2-1; a possible D gene is TRBD2 (5 bases). Trimming shortened V by 5 bases and J by 7 bases, and 9 bases separated the two germline ends. The CDR3 spans 12 residues. Germline CDR1 and CDR2: LNHDA and SQIVND (reference sequence). The DNA for the CDR3 is TGTGCCAGTAGTGGGAGACGGAATGAGCAGTTCTTC. It yields the protein CASSGRRNEQFF. The full variable domain, in which reference TRBV19 and TRBJ2-1 provide the parts outside the CDR3, is DGGITQSPKYLFRKEGQNVTLSCEQNLNHDAMYWYRQDPGQGLRLIYYSQIVNDFQKGDIAEGYSVSREKKESFPLTVTSAQKNPTAFYLCASSGRRNEQFFGPGTRLTVL.

J is TRBJ1-5 and V is TRBV6-1, with a tentative D call TRBD1 (5 bases). The V gene lost 0 bases and the J gene lost 5 bases, with 11 bases spanning the gap. Germline V gene sequence: CDR1 MNHNS, CDR2 SASEGT. The CDR3 spans 15 residues. The CDR3 sequence: CASSEAGDSDQPQHF. The DNA for the CDR3 is TGTGCCAGCAGTGAAGCGGGCGACAGCGATCAGCCCCAGCATTTT.

J is TRBJ1-5 and V is TRBV28; 11 bases align to TRBD1. The CDR3 has 18 amino acids. Germline V gene data show CDR1 as MDHEN and CDR2 as SYDVKM. After removal of 3 bases from V and 7 bases from J, the junction contained 14 bases not matched to a gene. CDR3 bases: TGTGCCAGCAGTTTCCCCTCGGACAGGGGGCCTAGGAGCCAGCCCCAGCATTTT. Protein sequence: CASSFPSDRGPRSQPQHF.

This clonotype was counted only a few times. This chain uses TRBV27 with TRBJ2-3; TRBD2 agrees at 9 bases. Germline V lookup: CDR1 MNHEY, CDR2 SMNVEV (reference sequence). The length of the CDR3 is 19 residues. The trim removed 1 base at V and 0 bases at J, leaving 11 bases unmatched. CDR3 nucleotides: TGTGCCAGCAGTTTATTTGCGGGAGGGCCGATTCGCAGCACAGATACGCAGTATTTT. Its translation: CASSLFAGGPIRSTDTQYF.

V gene TRBV5-6 combines with J gene TRBJ1-2, with 9 bases matching TRBD1. This CDR3 has 16 residues. Germline V gene lookup returns CDR1 SGHDT and CDR2 YYEEEE. V shed 4 bases and J 1 base; nucleotides not matched to a gene: 8. In DNA, the CDR3 is TGTGCCAGCAGCCTACGGGACAGGGCCTATAACTATGGCTACACCTTC. It is translated as CASSLRDRAYNYGYTF.

This clonotype was detected only a few times. V usage is TRBV10-3 and J usage is TRBJ2-5; D possibly corresponds to TRBD1 (6 bases). V was pared by 8 bases and J by 2 bases, with 18 bases between. CDR1 is ENHRY and CDR2 is SYGVKD in the germline V gene. CDR3 length: 15 residues. For the CDR3, the DNA is TGTGCCATCGGGGGCCGGGATAGGGGTCAAGAGACCCAGTACTTC. Its protein product is CAIGGRDRGQETQYF.

This chain uses TRBV20-1 with TRBJ2-5; the match to TRBD2 covers 10 bases. The J call may be mistaken, given a closer DNA end match to TRBJ2-4. Per the germline V gene, CDR1 is DFQATT and CDR2 is SNEGSKA (reference sequence). CDR3 length: 14 amino acids. The CDR3 spells CSNLAGGAGNIQYF. The CDR3 DNA follows: TGCAGCAACTTAGCGGGGGGAGCTGGAAACATTCAGTACTTC.

In DNA, the CDR3 is TGTGCCAGCAGGCCAACAGGGCCAGAGACCCAGTACTTC. Its translation is CASRPTGPETQYF. The rearrangement uses TRBV12-3 or TRBV12-4 and TRBJ2-7; D is possibly TRBD1 (6 bases). TRBJ2-5 matches the DNA end more closely, so the J call is doubtful. The CDR3 runs to 13 residues.

This chain connects TRBV20-1 to TRBJ2-1, with D possibly matching TRBD1 (5 bases). CDR1 DFQATT and CDR2 SNEGSKA come from the germline V gene (reference sequence). CDR3 length equals 16 residues. V was cut by 2 bases and J by 2 bases, with 16 bases left in between. CDR3 sequence: CSARNTGRAAYNEQFF. CDR3 nucleotides: TGCAGTGCTAGAAATACTGGCAGGGCCGCCTACAATGAGCAGTTCTTC.

Note on this clonotype: As the CDR3 is not closed by the conserved phenylalanine or tryptophan, this likely results from a read error. Because the CDR3's place on the DNA is in doubt, the DNA is left out and the CDR3 is given as listed by TCRdb. V usage is TRBV5-1 and J usage is TRBJ2-1; TRBD1 is taken as the D call from the table, unchecked against the DNA. CDR1 and CDR2 from the germline V gene are SGHRS and YFSETQ. With termini counted, the CDR3 has 9 amino acids. The CDR3 here is CASSPGFGG.

The chain couples TRBV7-2 to TRBJ1-1; D is uncertain. Per germline, CDR1 SGHTA and CDR2 FQGNSA. Trimming took off 3 bases at V and 4 bases at J, with 6 bases between the two ends. The CDR3 covers 12 residues. The CDR3 loop reads CASSFRVTEAFF. The DNA of the CDR3 is TGTGCCAGCAGCTTTAGGGTCACTGAAGCTTTCTTT. The full variable domain, rest sourced from reference TRBV7-2 and TRBJ1-1, is GAGVSQSPSNKVTEKGKDVELRCDPISGHTALYWYRQSLGQGLEFLIYFQGNSAPDKSGLPSDRFSAERTGGSVSTLTIQRTQQEDSAVYLCASSFRVTEAFFGQGTRLTVV.